The text below deals with one T cell receptor beta chain. Its antigen is as yet unknown. The data derive from a study of cytomegalovirus exposure and HLA in healthy donors. Study outcomes and limitations: The study recorded around 160 TCR beta chains that were cytomegalovirus-associated. It was only CMV serostatus that was available as immune exposure information. Sequencing depth roughly uniform across donors was assumed in presence/absence analyses.

PCR employed 60 Vbeta and 13 Jbeta primers. Clones were read by immunoSEQ multiplex PCR, and TCRdb kept only the in-frame ones, dropping some. The sample has about 47,000 clones. The TCR comes from a male donor in good health and CMV-seronegative. What was sequenced was PBMCs.

The CDR3 DNA reads TGTGCCAGCAGTGATCCAGGGGGAGGTTCCGGGGAGCTGTTTTTT. Encoded protein: CASSDPGGGSGELFF. The rearrangement uses TRBV6-1 and TRBJ2-2; D may be TRBD1 (7 bases). From germline, CDR1 is MNHNS and CDR2 SASEGT. Trimming removed 3 bases from V and 6 bases from J, with 14 bases in between. The CDR3 is 15 residues long.